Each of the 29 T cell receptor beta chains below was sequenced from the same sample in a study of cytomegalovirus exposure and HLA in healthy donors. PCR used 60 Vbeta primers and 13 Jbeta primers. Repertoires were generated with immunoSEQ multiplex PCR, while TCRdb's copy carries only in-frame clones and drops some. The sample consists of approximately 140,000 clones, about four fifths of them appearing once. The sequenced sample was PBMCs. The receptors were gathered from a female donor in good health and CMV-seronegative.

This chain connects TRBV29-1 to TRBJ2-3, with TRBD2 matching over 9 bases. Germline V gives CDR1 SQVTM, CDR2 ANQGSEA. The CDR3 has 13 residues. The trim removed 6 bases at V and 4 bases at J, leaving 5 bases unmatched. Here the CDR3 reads CSVGVAGADTQYF. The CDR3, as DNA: TGCAGCGTGGGGGTAGCGGGGGCAGATACGCAGTATTTT.

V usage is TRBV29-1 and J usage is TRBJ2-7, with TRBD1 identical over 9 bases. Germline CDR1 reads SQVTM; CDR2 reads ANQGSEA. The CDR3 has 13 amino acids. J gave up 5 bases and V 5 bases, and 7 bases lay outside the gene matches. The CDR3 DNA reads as TGCAGCGTTCCCGGGACAGGGATGAACGAGCAGTACTTC. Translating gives CSVPGTGMNEQYF.

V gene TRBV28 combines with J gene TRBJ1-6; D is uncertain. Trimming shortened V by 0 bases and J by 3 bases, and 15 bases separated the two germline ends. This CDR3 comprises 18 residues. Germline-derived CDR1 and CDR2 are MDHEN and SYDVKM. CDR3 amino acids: CASSLWGREVGYNSPLHF. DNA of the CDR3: TGTGCCAGCAGTTTATGGGGGAGGGAAGTGGGCTATAATTCACCCCTCCACTTT.

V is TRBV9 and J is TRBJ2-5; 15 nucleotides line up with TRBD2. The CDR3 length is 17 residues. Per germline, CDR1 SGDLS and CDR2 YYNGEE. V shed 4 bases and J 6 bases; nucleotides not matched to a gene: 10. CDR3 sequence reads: CASSIGLAGGPQKTQYF. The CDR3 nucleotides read TGTGCCAGCAGCATAGGACTAGCGGGGGGGCCACAAAAGACCCAGTACTTC.

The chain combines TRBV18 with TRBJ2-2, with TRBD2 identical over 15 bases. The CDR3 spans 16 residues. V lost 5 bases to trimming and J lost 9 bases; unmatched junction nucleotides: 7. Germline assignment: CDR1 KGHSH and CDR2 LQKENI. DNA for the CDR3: TGTGCCAGCTCATCAGGACTAGCGGGAGGGCCCCGGGAGCTGTTTTTT. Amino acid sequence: CASSSGLAGGPRELFF.

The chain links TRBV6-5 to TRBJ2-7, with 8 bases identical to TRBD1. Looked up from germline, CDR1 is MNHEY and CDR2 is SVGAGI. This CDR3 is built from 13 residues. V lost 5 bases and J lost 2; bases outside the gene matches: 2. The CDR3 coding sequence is TGTGCCAGCAGTGACAGGGGACCCTACGAGCAGTACTTC. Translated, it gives CASSDRGPYEQYF.

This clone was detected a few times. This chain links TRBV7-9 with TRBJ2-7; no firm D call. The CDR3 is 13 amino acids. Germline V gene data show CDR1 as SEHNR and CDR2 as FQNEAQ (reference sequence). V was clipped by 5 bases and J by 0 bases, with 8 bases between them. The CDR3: CASSGSYSYEQYF. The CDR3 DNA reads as TGTGCCAGCAGCGGTTCCTACTCCTACGAGCAGTACTTC.

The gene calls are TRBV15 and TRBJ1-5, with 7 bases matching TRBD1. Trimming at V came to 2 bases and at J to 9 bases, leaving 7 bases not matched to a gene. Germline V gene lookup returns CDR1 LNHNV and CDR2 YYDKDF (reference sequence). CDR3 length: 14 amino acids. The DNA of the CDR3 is TGTGCCACCAGCAGAAGGACAGGTAGTTCGCCCCAGCATTTT. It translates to CATSRRTGSSPQHF. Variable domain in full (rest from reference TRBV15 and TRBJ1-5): DAMVIQNPRYQVTQFGKPVTLSCSQTLNHNVMYWYQQKSSQAPKLLFHYYDKDFNNEADTPDNFQSRRPNTSFCFLDIRSPGLGDTAMYLCATSRRTGSSPQHFGDGTRLSIL.

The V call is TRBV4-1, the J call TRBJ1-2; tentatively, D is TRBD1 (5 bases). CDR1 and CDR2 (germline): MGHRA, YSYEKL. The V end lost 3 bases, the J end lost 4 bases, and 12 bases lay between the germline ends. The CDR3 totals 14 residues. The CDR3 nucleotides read TGCGCCAGCAGCCAGACGGACATTTCCTATGGCTACACCTTC. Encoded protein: CASSQTDISYGYTF.

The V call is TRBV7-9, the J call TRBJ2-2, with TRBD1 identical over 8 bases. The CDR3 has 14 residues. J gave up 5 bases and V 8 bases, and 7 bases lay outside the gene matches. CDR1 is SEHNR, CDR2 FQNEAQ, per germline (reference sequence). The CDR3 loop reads CASQTGAGTGELFF. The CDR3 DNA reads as TGTGCCAGCCAGACAGGGGCGGGAACCGGGGAGCTGTTTTTT. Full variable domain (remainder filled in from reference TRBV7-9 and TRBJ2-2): DTGVSQNPRHKITKRGQNVTFRCDPISEHNRLYWYRQTLGQGPEFLTYFQNEAQLEKSRLLSDRFSAERPKGSFSTLEIQRTEQGDSAMYLCASQTGAGTGELFFGEGSRLTVL.

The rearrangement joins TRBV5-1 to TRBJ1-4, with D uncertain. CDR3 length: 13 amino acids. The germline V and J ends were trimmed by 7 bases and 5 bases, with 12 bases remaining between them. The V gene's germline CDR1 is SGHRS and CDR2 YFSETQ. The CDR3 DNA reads TGCGCCAGCCGGGGAACAGAGAATGAAAAACTGTTTTTT. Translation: CASRGTENEKLFF.

DNA of the CDR3: TGTGCCAGCAGCCAATCGAGCGGGAGTTTCAACAATGAGCAGTTCTTC. Residues: CASSQSSGSFNNEQFF. The chain joins TRBV4-2 to TRBJ2-1; 8 nucleotides match TRBD2. The germline gives CDR1 LGHNA, CDR2 YNFKEQ. The CDR3 consists of 16 residues. The trim removed 2 bases at V and 5 bases at J, leaving 8 bases unmatched.

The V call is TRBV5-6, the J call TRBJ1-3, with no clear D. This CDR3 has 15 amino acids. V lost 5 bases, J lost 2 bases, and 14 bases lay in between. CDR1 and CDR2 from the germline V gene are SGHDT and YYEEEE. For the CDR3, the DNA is TGTGCCAGCAGGCACCGCTTGCGGACTGGAAACACCATATATTTT. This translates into CASRHRLRTGNTIYF.

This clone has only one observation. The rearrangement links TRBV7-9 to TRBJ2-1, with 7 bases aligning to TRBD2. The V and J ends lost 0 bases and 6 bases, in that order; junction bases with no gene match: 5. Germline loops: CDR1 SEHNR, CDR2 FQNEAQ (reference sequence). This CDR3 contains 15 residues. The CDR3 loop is CASSLAGGPPNEQFF. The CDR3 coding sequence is TGTGCCAGCAGCTTAGCGGGAGGGCCGCCCAATGAGCAGTTCTTC.

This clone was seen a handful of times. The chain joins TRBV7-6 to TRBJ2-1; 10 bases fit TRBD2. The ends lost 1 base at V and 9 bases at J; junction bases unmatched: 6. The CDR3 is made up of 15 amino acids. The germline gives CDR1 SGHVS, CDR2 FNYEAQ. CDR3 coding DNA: TGTGCCAGCAGCTTAGGAGCGGGAGGGCCGAGTGAGCAGTTCTTC. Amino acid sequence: CASSLGAGGPSEQFF.

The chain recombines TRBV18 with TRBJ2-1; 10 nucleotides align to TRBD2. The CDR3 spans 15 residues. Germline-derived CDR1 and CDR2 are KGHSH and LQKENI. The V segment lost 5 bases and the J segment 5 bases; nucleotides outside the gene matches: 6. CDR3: CASSITSGDHNEQFF. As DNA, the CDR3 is TGTGCCAGCTCAATTACTAGCGGGGATCACAATGAGCAGTTCTTC.

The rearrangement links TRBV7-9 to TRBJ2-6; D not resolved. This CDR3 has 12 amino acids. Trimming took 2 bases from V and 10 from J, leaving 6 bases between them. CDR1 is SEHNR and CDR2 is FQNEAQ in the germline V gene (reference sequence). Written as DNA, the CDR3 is TGTGCCAGCAGCTTATTTCCAAACGTCCTGACTTTC. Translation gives CASSLFPNVLTF.

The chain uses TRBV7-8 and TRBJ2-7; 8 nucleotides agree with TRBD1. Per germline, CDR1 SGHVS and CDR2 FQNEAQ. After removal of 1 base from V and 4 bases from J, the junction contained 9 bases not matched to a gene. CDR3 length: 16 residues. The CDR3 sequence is CASSLEGSRGRYEQYF. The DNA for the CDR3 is TGTGCCAGCAGCTTAGAGGGGTCCAGGGGGCGGTACGAGCAGTACTTC.

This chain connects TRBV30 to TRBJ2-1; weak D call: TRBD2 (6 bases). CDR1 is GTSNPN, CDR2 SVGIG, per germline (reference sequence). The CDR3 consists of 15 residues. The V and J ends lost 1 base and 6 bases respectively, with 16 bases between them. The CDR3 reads CAWSDRRRGLNEQFF. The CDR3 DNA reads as TGTGCCTGGAGTGACCGAAGGCGGGGCCTCAATGAGCAGTTCTTC.

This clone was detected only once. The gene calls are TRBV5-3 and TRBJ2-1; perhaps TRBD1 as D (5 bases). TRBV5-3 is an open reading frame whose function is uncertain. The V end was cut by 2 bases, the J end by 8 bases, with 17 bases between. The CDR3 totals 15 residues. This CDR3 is CARSFRTSDSDEQFF. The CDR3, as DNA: TGTGCCAGAAGCTTTCGGACATCAGACTCCGATGAGCAGTTCTTC.

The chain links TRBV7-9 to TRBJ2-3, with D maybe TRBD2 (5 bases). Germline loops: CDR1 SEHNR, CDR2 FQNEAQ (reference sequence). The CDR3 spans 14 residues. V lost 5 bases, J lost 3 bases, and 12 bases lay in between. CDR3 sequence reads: CASSREGLTDTQYF. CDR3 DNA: TGTGCCAGCAGCCGGGAAGGTTTGACAGATACGCAGTATTTT.

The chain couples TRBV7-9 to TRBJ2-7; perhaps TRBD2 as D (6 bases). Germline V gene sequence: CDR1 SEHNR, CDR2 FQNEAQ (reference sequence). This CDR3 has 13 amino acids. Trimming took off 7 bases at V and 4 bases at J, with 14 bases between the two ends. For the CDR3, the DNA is TGTGCCAGCACCTTGGGCGGGGCATACGAGCAGTACTTC. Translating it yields CASTLGGAYEQYF.

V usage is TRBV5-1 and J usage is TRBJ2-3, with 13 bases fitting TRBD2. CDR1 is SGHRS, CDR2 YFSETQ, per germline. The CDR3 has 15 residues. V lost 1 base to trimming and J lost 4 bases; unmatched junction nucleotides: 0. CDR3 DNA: TGCGCCAGCAGCTTGACTAGCGGGGGGGCAGATACGCAGTATTTT. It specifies CASSLTSGGADTQYF.

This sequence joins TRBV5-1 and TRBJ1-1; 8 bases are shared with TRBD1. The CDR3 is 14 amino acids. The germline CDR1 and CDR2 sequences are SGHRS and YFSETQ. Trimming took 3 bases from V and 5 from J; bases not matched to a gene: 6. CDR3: CASSSRTGGTEAFF. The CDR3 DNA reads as TGCGCCAGCAGCTCAAGAACAGGGGGGACTGAAGCTTTCTTT.

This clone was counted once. The CDR3 loop reads CASSYVRGAETQYF. CDR3 bases: TGTGCCAGCAGTTATGTGCGGGGAGCGGAGACCCAGTACTTC. The V and J genes are TRBV6-5 and TRBJ2-5; tentative D call: TRBD2 (6 bases). Germline assignment: CDR1 MNHEY and CDR2 SVGAGI. Trimming pared 3 bases from V and 5 bases from J, leaving 13 bases between. CDR3 length equals 14 residues.

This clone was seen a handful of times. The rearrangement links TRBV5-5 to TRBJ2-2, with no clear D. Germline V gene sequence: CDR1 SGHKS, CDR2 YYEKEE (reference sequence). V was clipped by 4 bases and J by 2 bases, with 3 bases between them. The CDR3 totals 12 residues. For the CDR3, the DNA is TGTGCCAGCAGCCTTAACACCGGGGAGCTGTTTTTT. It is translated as CASSLNTGELFF.

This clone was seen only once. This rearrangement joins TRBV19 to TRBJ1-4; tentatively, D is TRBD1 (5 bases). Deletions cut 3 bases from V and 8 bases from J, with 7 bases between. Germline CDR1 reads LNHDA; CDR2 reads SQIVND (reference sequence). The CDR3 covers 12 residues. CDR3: CASSMRGEKLFF. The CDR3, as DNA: TGTGCCAGTAGTATGCGGGGGGAAAAACTGTTTTTT.

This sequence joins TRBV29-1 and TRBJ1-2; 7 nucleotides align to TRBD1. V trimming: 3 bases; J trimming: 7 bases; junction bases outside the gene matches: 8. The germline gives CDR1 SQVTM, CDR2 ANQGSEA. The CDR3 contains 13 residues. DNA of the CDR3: TGCAGCGTTGAGGGCAGGGGGGTAGGTGGCTACACCTTC. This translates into CSVEGRGVGGYTF.

The CDR3 protein is CASSLQRGGSGNTIYF. For the CDR3, the DNA is TGTGCCAGCAGCCTTCAGAGGGGGGGATCTGGAAACACCATATATTTT. The J gene is TRBJ1-3, the V gene TRBV9; TRBD1 is a possible D gene (6 bases). The ends were cut back, 4 bases at V and 1 base at J, with 15 bases in the middle. The CDR3 runs 16 residues. Germline CDR1 reads SGDLS; CDR2 reads YYNGEE. Supplemented by reference TRBV9 and TRBJ1-3, the full variable domain reads DSGVTQTPKHLITATGQRVTLRCSPRSGDLSVYWYQQSLDQGLQFLIQYYNGEERAKGNILERFSAQQFPDLHSELNLSSLELGDSALYFCASSLQRGGSGNTIYFGEGSWLTVV.